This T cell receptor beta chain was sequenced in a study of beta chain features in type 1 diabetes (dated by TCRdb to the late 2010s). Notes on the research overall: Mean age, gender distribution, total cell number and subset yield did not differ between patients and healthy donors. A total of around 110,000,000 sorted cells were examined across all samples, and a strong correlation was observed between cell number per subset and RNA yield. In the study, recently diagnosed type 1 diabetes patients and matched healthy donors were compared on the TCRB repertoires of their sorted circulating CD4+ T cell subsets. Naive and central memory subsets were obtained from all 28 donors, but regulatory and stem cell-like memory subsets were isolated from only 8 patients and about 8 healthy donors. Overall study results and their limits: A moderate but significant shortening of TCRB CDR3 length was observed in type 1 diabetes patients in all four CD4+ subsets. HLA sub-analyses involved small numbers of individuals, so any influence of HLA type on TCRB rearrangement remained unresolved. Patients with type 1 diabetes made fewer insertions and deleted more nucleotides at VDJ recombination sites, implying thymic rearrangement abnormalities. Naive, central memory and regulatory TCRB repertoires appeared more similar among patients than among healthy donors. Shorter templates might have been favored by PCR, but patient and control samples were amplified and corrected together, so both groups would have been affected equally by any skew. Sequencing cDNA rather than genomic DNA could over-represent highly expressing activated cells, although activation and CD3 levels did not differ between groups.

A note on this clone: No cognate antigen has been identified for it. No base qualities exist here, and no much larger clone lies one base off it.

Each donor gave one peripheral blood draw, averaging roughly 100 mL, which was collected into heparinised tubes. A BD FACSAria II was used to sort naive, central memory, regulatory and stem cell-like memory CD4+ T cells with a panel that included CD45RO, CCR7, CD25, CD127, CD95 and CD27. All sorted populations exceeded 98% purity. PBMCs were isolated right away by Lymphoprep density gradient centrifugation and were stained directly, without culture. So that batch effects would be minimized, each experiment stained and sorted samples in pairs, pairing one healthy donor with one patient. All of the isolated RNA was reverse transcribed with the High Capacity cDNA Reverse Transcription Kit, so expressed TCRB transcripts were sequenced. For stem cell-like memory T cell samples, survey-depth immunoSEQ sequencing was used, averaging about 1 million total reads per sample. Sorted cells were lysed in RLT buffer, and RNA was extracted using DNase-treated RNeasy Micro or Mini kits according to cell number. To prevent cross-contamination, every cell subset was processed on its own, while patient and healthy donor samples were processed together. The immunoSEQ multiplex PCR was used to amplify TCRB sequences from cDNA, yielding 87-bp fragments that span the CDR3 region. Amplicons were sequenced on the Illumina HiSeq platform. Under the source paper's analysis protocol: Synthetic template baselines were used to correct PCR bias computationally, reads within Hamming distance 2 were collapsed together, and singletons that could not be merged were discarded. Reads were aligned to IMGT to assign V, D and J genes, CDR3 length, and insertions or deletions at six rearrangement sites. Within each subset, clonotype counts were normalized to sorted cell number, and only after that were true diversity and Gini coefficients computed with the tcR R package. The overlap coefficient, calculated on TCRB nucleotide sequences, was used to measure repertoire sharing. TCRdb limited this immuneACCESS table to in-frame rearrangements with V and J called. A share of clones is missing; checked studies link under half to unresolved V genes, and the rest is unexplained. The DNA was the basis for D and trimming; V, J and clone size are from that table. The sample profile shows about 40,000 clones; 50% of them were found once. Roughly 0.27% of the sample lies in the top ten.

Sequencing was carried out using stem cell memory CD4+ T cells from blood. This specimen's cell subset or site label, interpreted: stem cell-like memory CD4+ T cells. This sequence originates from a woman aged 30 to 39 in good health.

The DNA reads as follows: TGTGCCACCAGCAGAGCCAGGTCCGTTAGCACAGATACGCAGTATTTT. It translates as CATSRARSVSTDTQYF. The chain links TRBV15 with TRBJ2-3; there is no confident call for the D gene. CDR1 is given as LNHNV and CDR2 as YYDKDF, both from the germline V gene (reference sequence). V is cut by 1 base and J by 0 bases, and the space between the germline ends is 11 bases. From its cysteine to its phenylalanine, the CDR3 spans 16 amino acids. Only the CDR3 region is kept as DNA, spanning 48 bases read in frame from base 1.